These 20 T cell receptor beta chains were all obtained from the same sample, sequenced in a study of T cells in Graves' hyperthyroidism and ophthalmopathy. The TCR beta CDR3 regions underwent amplification using RNA transcripts as the source. TCR CDR3 regions were first amplified by RT-PCR with HTBI primers. TCRdb itself ran the multiplex PCR reads through MiXCR, one entry per CDR3 protein. The sample contains around 200,000 distinct CDR3 sequences, around 15% of which appear only once. The material sequenced was blood. The receptors derive from a woman aged 45-60 years with Graves' hyperthyroidism.

This clonotype was seen ten or more times. CDR3: CASSFKANTGELFF. CDR3 sequence (DNA): TGTGCCAGCAGTTTTAAGGCAAACACCGGGGAGCTGTTTTTT. The chain couples TRBV12-3 or TRBV12-4 to TRBJ2-2, with D hard to call. This CDR3 spans 14 amino acids. V was trimmed by 3 bases and J by 2 bases, leaving 7 bases between them.

The chain employs TRBV6-1 and TRBJ1-2; 8 bases align to TRBD1. The CDR3 has 14 residues. The germline V gene encodes CDR1 MNHNS and CDR2 SASEGT. Trimming removed 7 bases from V and 8 bases from J; junction bases left unmatched: 12. The CDR3 sequence: CASTPFQGAGGYTF. CDR3 DNA: TGTGCCAGCACACCCTTCCAGGGGGCGGGGGGCTACACCTTC.

This clonotype was counted only a few times. The V and J genes are TRBV2 and TRBJ2-2; D is possibly TRBD1 (6 bases). CDR3 length equals 15 residues. The germline V gene has CDR1 SNHLY and CDR2 FYNNEI. Trimming cost V 4 bases and J 4 bases, with 13 bases left between them. The DNA of the CDR3 is TGTGCCAGCAGTGTCCCGGACAGCTCCACCGGGGAGCTGTTTTTT. Translating gives CASSVPDSSTGELFF.

The V and J genes are TRBV20-1 and TRBJ2-1; D ambiguous. V was cut by 3 bases and J by 4 bases, with 13 bases left in between. The CDR3 covers 14 residues. The V gene's germline CDR1 is DFQATT and CDR2 SNEGSKA (reference sequence). Here the CDR3 reads CSASPGLLYNEQFF. CDR3 DNA: TGCAGTGCTAGTCCGGGCCTCTTGTACAATGAGCAGTTCTTC.

Ten or more counts support this clonotype. The genes are TRBV7-3 and TRBJ2-3, with 11 bases aligning to TRBD1. Germline CDR1 is SGHTA and CDR2 is FQGTGA. Trimming at V came to 5 bases and at J to 4 bases, leaving 5 bases not matched to a gene. CDR3 size: 15 residues. The CDR3: CASSPGQGEADTQYF. Written as DNA, the CDR3 is TGTGCCAGCAGCCCGGGACAGGGGGAGGCAGATACGCAGTATTTT. The full variable domain, in which reference TRBV7-3 and TRBJ2-3 provide the parts outside the CDR3, is GAGVSQTPSNKVTEKGKYVELRCDPISGHTALYWYRQSLGQGPEFLIYFQGTGAADDSGLPNDRFFAVRPEGSVSTLKIQRTERGDSAVYLCASSPGQGEADTQYFGPGTRLTVL.

CDR3 nucleotides: TGCAGTGCCGCCCAAGAGACCCAGTACTTC. Amino acid sequence: CSAAQETQYF. The rearrangement uses TRBV20-1 and TRBJ2-5, with D uncertain. V lost 6 bases and J 1 base, leaving 3 bases between the germline ends. The CDR3 covers 10 residues. The germline gives CDR1 DFQATT, CDR2 SNEGSKA (reference sequence).

Many counts were recorded for this clonotype. The chain uses TRBV27 and TRBJ1-5; D is unclear. The germline V gene encodes CDR1 MNHEY and CDR2 SMNVEV (reference sequence). CDR3 size: 14 residues. V shed 3 bases and J shed 7 bases, with 13 bases lying between them. The CDR3 region is CASSLGGPGQPQHF. The CDR3 coding sequence is TGTGCCAGCAGTTTGGGAGGGCCGGGGCAGCCCCAGCATTTT.

This clonotype appeared many times. The V and J genes are TRBV6-1 and TRBJ2-3, with D possibly TRBD1 on 6 matching bases. The germline CDR1 and CDR2 sequences are MNHNS and SASEGT. This CDR3 has 16 residues. V was shortened by 1 base and J by 3 bases, with 14 bases between the two germline ends. In DNA form, the CDR3 reads TGTGCCAGCAGTGAAGAGTGGGGGCGCCGGACAGATACGCAGTATTTT. This encodes CASSEEWGRRTDTQYF.

This clonotype was counted at least ten times. V is TRBV12-3 or TRBV12-4 and J is TRBJ1-5; TRBD1 aligns across 7 bases. CDR3 length equals 17 residues. The junction had 17 bases not matched to a gene; V was cut back by 3 bases and J by 9 bases. The CDR3 here is CASSFGWQGVPNGPQHF. CDR3 in DNA: TGTGCCAGCAGTTTTGGGTGGCAGGGGGTACCTAATGGGCCCCAGCATTTT.

This clonotype was seen a few times. V is TRBV9 and J is TRBJ1-3; TRBD1 matches at 10 bases. With 2 bases clipped from V and 3 bases from J, the junction kept 8 bases outside the gene matches. The CDR3 is 17 amino acids. The germline CDR1 and CDR2 sequences are SGDLS and YYNGEE. The CDR3 sequence: CASSVAETGGVGNTIYF. The CDR3 DNA follows: TGTGCCAGCAGCGTTGCGGAGACAGGGGGCGTTGGAAACACCATATATTTT.

This clonotype was picked up many times. The chain couples TRBV27 to TRBJ1-3; D is possibly TRBD1 (5 bases). The CDR3 sequence is 16 residues long. Trimming took off 6 bases at V and 2 bases at J, with 17 bases between the two ends. The V gene's germline CDR1 is MNHEY and CDR2 SMNVEV (reference sequence). The chain's CDR3 is CASSPGGYVPGNTIYF. The CDR3 DNA follows: TGTGCCAGCAGCCCGGGGGGGTACGTCCCTGGAAACACCATATATTTT.

The chain employs TRBV7-6 and TRBJ1-4, with D maybe TRBD1 (6 bases). The CDR3 consists of 11 residues. Germline V CDR1 and CDR2: SGHVS, FNYEAQ. V gave up 5 bases and J gave up 8 bases, with 6 bases separating them. CDR3 coding DNA: TGTGCCAGCAGCACAGGGGAAAAACTGTTTTTT. Its protein is CASSTGEKLFF.

The chain links TRBV6-4 to TRBJ1-3; TRBD1 agrees at 9 bases. Looked up from germline, CDR1 is MRHNA and CDR2 is SNTAGT. V dropped 3 bases and J dropped 5; count of bases not matched to a gene: 11. This CDR3 is 17 amino acids long. The CDR3 protein is CASSETLRDRARNTIYF. The CDR3 DNA sequence: TGTGCCAGCAGTGAAACTCTTCGGGACAGGGCTCGAAACACCATATATTTT.

There are many counts of this clonotype. V usage is TRBV12-3 or TRBV12-4 and J usage is TRBJ2-1, with TRBD2 as a possible D gene (6 bases). CDR3 size: 15 residues. Trimming stripped 6 bases from V and 4 bases from J, with 16 bases between. This chain's CDR3 is CASRPPEGKYNEQFF. Written as DNA, the CDR3 is TGTGCCAGCAGGCCGCCGGAGGGGAAATACAATGAGCAGTTCTTC.

This clonotype was counted many times. J is TRBJ1-6 and V is TRBV28; tentatively, D is TRBD1 (5 bases). Per germline, CDR1 MDHEN and CDR2 SYDVKM. Trimming pared 3 bases from V and 10 bases from J, leaving 10 bases between. The CDR3 spans 13 residues. This chain's CDR3 is CASSFQGASPLHF. CDR3 DNA: TGTGCCAGCAGTTTTCAGGGAGCATCACCCCTCCACTTT.

The chain links TRBV7-2 to TRBJ1-1; TRBD1 aligns across 9 bases. The CDR3 has 13 residues. Germline V gene lookup returns CDR1 SGHTA and CDR2 FQGNSA. V gave up 5 bases and J gave up 10 bases; unmatched junction bases: 8. The CDR3 bases are TGTGCCAGCAGCGATAAGACAGGGGGTCGAGCTTTCTTT. Its protein product is CASSDKTGGRAFF.

This clonotype was counted many times. The chain couples TRBV6-1 to TRBJ2-5, with 12 bases identical to TRBD2. Germline CDR1 and CDR2: MNHNS and SASEGT. The CDR3 is 16 amino acids. The ends lost 4 bases at V and 1 base at J; junction bases unmatched: 4. The CDR3 loop is CASSASSGGVQETQYF. The CDR3 DNA reads TGTGCCAGCAGTGCGTCTAGCGGGGGGGTCCAAGAGACCCAGTACTTC.

This clonotype was observed a few times. The rearrangement links TRBV29-1 to TRBJ1-2, with 8 positions matching TRBD1. Germline CDR1 SQVTM, CDR2 ANQGSEA. J was trimmed by 4 bases and V by 7 bases; bases with no gene match: 11. The CDR3 is 14 amino acids. CDR3 residues: CSAHSQGARYGYTF. DNA of the CDR3: TGCAGCGCCCATTCTCAGGGGGCGCGCTATGGCTACACCTTC.

This clonotype was observed many times. The J gene is TRBJ2-1, the V gene TRBV18; TRBD2 aligns across 12 bases. V trimming: 2 bases; J trimming: 8 bases; junction bases outside the gene matches: 7. CDR1 is KGHSH and CDR2 is LQKENI in the germline V gene. The CDR3 consists of 16 residues. As DNA, the CDR3 is TGTGCCAGCTCACCAGCGGGACTAGCGGGCGGGGATGAGCAGTTCTTC. Amino acid sequence: CASSPAGLAGGDEQFF. Filled out from reference TRBV18 and TRBJ2-1, the complete variable domain reads NAGVMQNPRHLVRRRGQEARLRCSPMKGHSHVYWYRQLPEEGLKFMVYLQKENIIDESGMPKERFSAEFPKEGPSILRIQQVVRGDSAAYFCASSPAGLAGGDEQFFGPGTRLTVL.

The table lists this clonotype with many counts. As DNA, the CDR3 is TGTGCCATCAGTCTTCTTGGCGATGAGCAGTTCTTC. This encodes CAISLLGDEQFF. The chain links TRBV10-3 to TRBJ2-1; D gene unclear. V gave up 5 bases and J gave up 8 bases, with 10 bases separating them. Germline V lookup: CDR1 ENHRY, CDR2 SYGVKD. The CDR3 spans 12 residues.